This entry is about one T cell receptor (beta chain). Its antigen is still unknown. This sample is part of a study of beta chain features in type 1 diabetes. Study-wide results and caveats: Researchers reported that naive, central memory and Treg TCRB repertoires appeared more similar in patients than in healthy donors.

All of the isolated RNA was reverse transcribed, so expressed TCRB transcripts were sequenced. Approximately 3.5 million reads per sample on average were obtained from naive, central memory and regulatory T cell samples. Measured with immunoSEQ multiplex PCR; TCRdb has only the in-frame clones, and not every one. The sample lists around 500,000 clones, over 9.5% occurring once. One heparinised blood draw, averaging about 100 mL, came from each donor. The receptor's source is a woman aged 18-29 years in good health. The sequencing sample was made of naive CD4+ T cells from blood.

The CDR3 here is CASSLKGARWNEQFF. DNA of the CDR3: TGTGCCAGCAGTTTAAAGGGGGCGCGTTGGAATGAGCAGTTCTTC. V usage is TRBV27 and J usage is TRBJ2-1, with TRBD1 matching 7 bases. Unmatched junction bases numbered 8, after V lost 2 bases and J lost 7 bases. The CDR3 has 15 amino acids. Germline loops: CDR1 MNHEY, CDR2 SMNVEV (reference sequence).